The entry that follows covers one T cell receptor (beta chain) sequence. Its antigen is undetermined. TCRdb keeps only in-frame clones here, not all; method: immunoSEQ multiplex PCR. The table records 150,000 to 200,000 clones, roughly 89% of them present only once. The data are from a study of cytomegalovirus exposure and HLA in healthy donors. Overall study findings and caveats: Subsequent analysis of the 120 or so validation repertoires found a tendency for first-cohort TCR clusters to co-occur.

This sequence originates from a young woman in good health and CMV-seronegative. Sample: PBMCs.

The CDR3 DNA sequence: TGCGCCAGCAGCCTCTGGGCCTTGGGCAACACAGATACGCAGTATTTT. Translated: CASSLWALGNTDTQYF. This chain joins TRBV4-1 and TRBJ2-3; D call uncertain. The CDR3 has 16 amino acids. Trimming took 4 bases from V and 2 from J, leaving 16 bases between them. Germline V gene data show CDR1 as MGHRA and CDR2 as YSYEKL.